A selection of T cell receptor beta chains follows, all from one sample in a study of regulatory T cells in long-lasting Graves disease. TCRdb reprocessed the multiplex PCR reads with MiXCR, giving one entry per CDR3 protein. Of around 450,000 distinct CDR3 sequences detected, roughly 21% appear once; the ten largest clones hold less than 9%. Sample: peripheral blood mononuclear cells (PBMCs), taken when the disease was refractory, from a patient treated with antithyroid drugs. These receptor sequences come from a female donor with Graves disease. Both conserved end residues are trimmed from each CDR3.

j_call | v_call | cdr3_aa
TRBJ2-5 | TRBV5-5 | ASSLVPSGYQETQY
TRBJ1-5 | TRBV5-1 | ASSPGGTSNQPQH
TRBJ2-7 | TRBV7-8 | ASSLPSRREGPYEQY
TRBJ2-2 | TRBV30 | AWSGAHSITNTGELF
TRBJ2-1 | TRBV12-3/TRBV12-4 | ASSLGLAGPLNEQF
TRBJ2-4 | TRBV3-1 | ASSQELAGDGIQY
TRBJ1-1 | TRBV9 | ASSAKDRGTPEAF
TRBJ1-5 | TRBV7-2 | ASSSGGFNQPQH
TRBJ2-7 | TRBV12-3/TRBV12-4 | ASSPWTGGGSEQY
TRBJ2-5 | TRBV28 | ASSLSPGGMETQY
TRBJ2-5 | TRBV12-3/TRBV12-4 | ASSFSGRETQY
TRBJ2-5 | TRBV28 | ASSPSGDLQETQY
TRBJ2-7 | TRBV7-2 | ASSLRNRANEQY
TRBJ1-5 | TRBV10-3 | AIRDSPNQPQH